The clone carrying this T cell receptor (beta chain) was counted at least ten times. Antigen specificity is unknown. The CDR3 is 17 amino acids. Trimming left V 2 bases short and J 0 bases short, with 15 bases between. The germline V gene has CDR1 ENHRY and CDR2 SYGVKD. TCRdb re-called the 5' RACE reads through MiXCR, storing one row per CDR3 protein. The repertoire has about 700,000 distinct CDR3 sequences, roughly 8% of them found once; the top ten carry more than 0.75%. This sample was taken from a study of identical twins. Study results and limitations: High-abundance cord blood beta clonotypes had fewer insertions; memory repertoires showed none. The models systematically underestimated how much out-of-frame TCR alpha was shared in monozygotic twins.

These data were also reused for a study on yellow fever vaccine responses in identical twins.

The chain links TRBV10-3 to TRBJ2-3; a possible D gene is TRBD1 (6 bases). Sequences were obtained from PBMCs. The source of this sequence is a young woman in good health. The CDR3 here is CAISEERQGPSTDTQYF. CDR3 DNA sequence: TGTGCCATCAGTGAGGAGCGCCAGGGGCCTAGCACAGATACGCAGTATTTT.